This is a list of T cell receptor beta chains from one sample in a study of T cells after yellow fever vaccination. TCRdb analysed the 5' RACE reads with MiXCR anew, one entry per CDR3 protein. The sample records approximately 450,000 distinct CDR3 sequences, 15% to 20% being singletons. This specimen consisted of PBMCs, obtained before the yellow fever booster vaccination. The receptors shown here come from a man between 18 and 35 years old who received the YFV17D yellow fever vaccine. Each CDR3 is given with its conserved first and last residue. The order of the fields is V gene, D gene, J gene, clone size, CDR3 DNA, CDR3 protein. A D gene is named only where the DNA matches it firmly. Clone size, where shown, is once, few, many, or a class for clones that have expanded.

V gene: TRBV29-1
D gene: -
J gene: TRBJ1-1
clone size: few
CDR3 DNA: TGCAGCGTTGTCGGGGGCGCGACTGAAGCTTTCTTT
CDR3 protein: CSVVGGATEAFF

V gene: TRBV20-1
D gene: TRBD1
J gene: TRBJ1-2
clone size: -
CDR3 DNA: TGCAGTGCTAGAAAAGACAGGGGGTATGGCTACACCTTC
CDR3 protein: CSARKDRGYGYTF

V gene: TRBV6-6
D gene: -
J gene: TRBJ1-5
clone size: -
CDR3 DNA: TGTGCCAGCAGTTACAATTCGGGAAGTCAGCCCCAGCATTTT
CDR3 protein: CASSYNSGSQPQHF

V gene: TRBV28
D gene: -
J gene: TRBJ2-6
clone size: -
CDR3 DNA: TGTGCCAGCAGTCCGATCGGTGCCTCTGGGGCCAACGTCCTGACTTTC
CDR3 protein: CASSPIGASGANVLTF

V gene: TRBV2
D gene: -
J gene: TRBJ1-6
clone size: -
CDR3 DNA: TGTGCCAGCAGCGGGGTAAGGGATTCACCCCTCCACTTT
CDR3 protein: CASSGVRDSPLHF

V gene: TRBV4-2
D gene: -
J gene: TRBJ2-6
clone size: few
CDR3 DNA: TGTGCCAGCAGCCAAGAGGGCGGTTCTGGGGCCAACGTCCTGACTTTC
CDR3 protein: CASSQEGGSGANVLTF

V gene: TRBV5-1
D gene: -
J gene: TRBJ2-1
clone size: -
CDR3 DNA: TGCGCCAGCAGCATCACTAGCATGAGCTCCTACAATGAGCAGTTCTTC
CDR3 protein: CASSITSMSSYNEQFF

V gene: TRBV5-1
D gene: TRBD1
J gene: TRBJ2-7
clone size: few
CDR3 DNA: TGCGCCAGCAGCGTCACCCCGGGACAGGGGGCGATCACGGACTTC
CDR3 protein: CASSVTPGQGAITDF

V gene: TRBV20-1
D gene: -
J gene: TRBJ1-2
clone size: -
CDR3 DNA: TGCAGTGCTAGAGTTGGGGGCAACTATGGCTACACCTTC
CDR3 protein: CSARVGGNYGYTF

V gene: TRBV27
D gene: -
J gene: TRBJ2-7
clone size: -
CDR3 DNA: TGTGCCAGCAGTAGAAACAGGGCCGAGCAGTACTTC
CDR3 protein: CASSRNRAEQYF

V gene: TRBV27
D gene: -
J gene: TRBJ2-7
clone size: few
CDR3 DNA: TGTGCCACAGGGGGGGGGTCCTACGAGCAGTACTTC
CDR3 protein: CATGGGSYEQYF

V gene: TRBV2
D gene: -
J gene: TRBJ1-2
clone size: -
CDR3 DNA: TGTGCCAGCGGGGGGGTGACGACAGACCCCTGGGGCTACACCTTC
CDR3 protein: CASGGVTTDPWGYTF

V gene: TRBV29-1
D gene: TRBD1
J gene: TRBJ2-1
clone size: -
CDR3 DNA: TGCAGCTCCCCTTCTCCGGGACAGAGGGGGAATGAGCAGTTCTTC
CDR3 protein: CSSPSPGQRGNEQFF

V gene: TRBV5-1
D gene: -
J gene: TRBJ2-5
clone size: -
CDR3 DNA: TGCGCCAGCAGCGTCGGGGGCGTCGCAGTCCAAGAGACCCAGTACTTC
CDR3 protein: CASSVGGVAVQETQYF

V gene: TRBV5-1
D gene: -
J gene: TRBJ2-3
clone size: -
CDR3 DNA: TGCGCCAGCAGCCAGACGGTAGGGACAGATACGCAGTATTTT
CDR3 protein: CASSQTVGTDTQYF

V gene: TRBV7-2
D gene: -
J gene: TRBJ1-2
clone size: -
CDR3 DNA: TGTGCCAGCAGCTTAAGAGCCGACAGCCCTATGGGGGGCTACACCTTC
CDR3 protein: CASSLRADSPMGGYTF

V gene: TRBV20-1
D gene: -
J gene: TRBJ1-2
clone size: -
CDR3 DNA: TGCAGCCTCAGGGCCTTATCGATGAGAGGCTACACCTTC
CDR3 protein: CSLRALSMRGYTF

V gene: TRBV5-1
D gene: -
J gene: TRBJ1-5
clone size: -
CDR3 DNA: TGCGCCAGCAGCCCGGGTGTTAGCAGTCTCGGTCAGCCCCAGCATTTT
CDR3 protein: CASSPGVSSLGQPQHF

V gene: TRBV7-9
D gene: -
J gene: TRBJ1-1
clone size: -
CDR3 DNA: TGTGCCAGCAGCCGAGATCAGGACACTGAAGCTTTCTTT
CDR3 protein: CASSRDQDTEAFF

V gene: TRBV7-9
D gene: -
J gene: TRBJ1-4
clone size: -
CDR3 DNA: TGTGCCAGCAGCTTGGACAGTAATGAAAAACTGTTTTTT
CDR3 protein: CASSLDSNEKLFF

V gene: TRBV7-2
D gene: TRBD2
J gene: TRBJ2-1
clone size: few
CDR3 DNA: TGTGCCAGCAGCCCAGCGGGGGGGGGAAGGAATGAGCAGTTCTTC
CDR3 protein: CASSPAGGGRNEQFF

V gene: TRBV5-1
D gene: -
J gene: TRBJ2-3
clone size: few
CDR3 DNA: TGCGCCAGCAGCTCGGACTACAGCACAGATACGCAGTATTTT
CDR3 protein: CASSSDYSTDTQYF

V gene: TRBV5-1
D gene: -
J gene: TRBJ1-2
clone size: -
CDR3 DNA: TGCGCCAGCAGCTTCCCTGGACAGAGCTATGGCTACACCTTC
CDR3 protein: CASSFPGQSYGYTF

V gene: TRBV28
D gene: TRBD1
J gene: TRBJ2-6
clone size: few
CDR3 DNA: TGTGCCAGCAGAAGGGACAGGGGCATTGCTGGGGCCAACGTCCTGACTTTC
CDR3 protein: CASRRDRGIAGANVLTF

V gene: TRBV7-2
D gene: -
J gene: TRBJ1-2
clone size: -
CDR3 DNA: TGTGCCAGCCTCTCCCTGGCAGGGGCTGGCTACACCTTC
CDR3 protein: CASLSLAGAGYTF

V gene: TRBV6-1
D gene: -
J gene: TRBJ1-2
clone size: -
CDR3 DNA: TGTGCCAGCAGTGAAGTTCCAGGGATCTTTGGTGGCTACACCTTC
CDR3 protein: CASSEVPGIFGGYTF

V gene: TRBV5-1
D gene: -
J gene: TRBJ1-1
clone size: -
CDR3 DNA: TGCGCCAGCAGCTTGGCCGGGGATCCTGAAGCTTTCTTT
CDR3 protein: CASSLAGDPEAFF

V gene: TRBV2
D gene: -
J gene: TRBJ2-2
clone size: few
CDR3 DNA: TGTGCCAGCAGTGAAACCCAGATCACCGGGGAGCTGTTTTTT
CDR3 protein: CASSETQITGELFF

V gene: TRBV10-2
D gene: -
J gene: TRBJ2-1
clone size: -
CDR3 DNA: TGCGCCAGCAGTGCCCAAACGGGAGTAGGGACTGAGCAGTTCTTC
CDR3 protein: CASSAQTGVGTEQFF

V gene: TRBV27
D gene: TRBD1
J gene: TRBJ2-1
clone size: few
CDR3 DNA: TGTGCCACAGCTTGGACAGGGGCCAATGAGCAGTTCTTC
CDR3 protein: CATAWTGANEQFF

V gene: TRBV2
D gene: -
J gene: TRBJ2-1
clone size: few
CDR3 DNA: TGTGCCAGCGGGGGCAATGAGCAGTTCTTC
CDR3 protein: CASGGNEQFF

V gene: TRBV12-3/TRBV12-4
D gene: TRBD1
J gene: TRBJ1-1
clone size: few
CDR3 DNA: TGTGCCAGCAGTTTACGTACAGGGGGGGCTTTCTTT
CDR3 protein: CASSLRTGGAFF

V gene: TRBV6-2/TRBV6-3
D gene: TRBD1
J gene: TRBJ2-1
clone size: few
CDR3 DNA: TGTGCCAGCAGTCGGACTGGGACAGGGCTGAAGCAGTTCTTC
CDR3 protein: CASSRTGTGLKQFF

V gene: TRBV24-1
D gene: TRBD2
J gene: TRBJ2-2
clone size: few
CDR3 DNA: TGTGCCCCACGGGGGGCGAACACCGGGGAGCTGTTTTTT
CDR3 protein: CAPRGANTGELFF

V gene: TRBV28
D gene: -
J gene: TRBJ2-1
clone size: -
CDR3 DNA: TGTGCCAGCAGTTTTCTGAGCTCCTACAATGAGCAGTTCTTC
CDR3 protein: CASSFLSSYNEQFF

V gene: TRBV4-1
D gene: TRBD2
J gene: TRBJ2-2
clone size: many
CDR3 DNA: TGCGCCAGCAGCCCCGGGACTAGCGGGGGGGGGGAGCTGTTTTTT
CDR3 protein: CASSPGTSGGGELFF

V gene: TRBV5-1
D gene: TRBD1
J gene: TRBJ1-1
clone size: few
CDR3 DNA: TGCGCCAGCAGCTTCCCAGGGGGCGTGAACACTGAAGCTTTCTTT
CDR3 protein: CASSFPGGVNTEAFF

V gene: TRBV20-1
D gene: -
J gene: TRBJ1-6
clone size: -
CDR3 DNA: TGCAGTGCTACCATTAGGGGTTGGAATTCACCCCTCCACTTT
CDR3 protein: CSATIRGWNSPLHF

V gene: TRBV10-3
D gene: TRBD1
J gene: TRBJ2-1
clone size: -
CDR3 DNA: TGTGCCATCAGCGGCGCGGGACAGGGCTACAATGAGCAGTTCTTC
CDR3 protein: CAISGAGQGYNEQFF

V gene: TRBV29-1
D gene: TRBD1
J gene: TRBJ1-4
clone size: -
CDR3 DNA: TGCAGCGTTGAGGATCCTTCGGGACAGACAACTTTT
CDR3 protein: CSVEDPSGQTTF

V gene: TRBV18
D gene: -
J gene: TRBJ1-1
clone size: -
CDR3 DNA: TGTGCCAGCTCACCACCGTCCCCGAGGGCGAACACTGAAGCTTTCTTT
CDR3 protein: CASSPPSPRANTEAFF

V gene: TRBV6-5
D gene: TRBD2
J gene: TRBJ2-5
clone size: -
CDR3 DNA: TGTGCCAGCAGTCCATCAGCGGGGGGCCAAGAGACCCAGTACTTC
CDR3 protein: CASSPSAGGQETQYF

V gene: TRBV12-3/TRBV12-4
D gene: -
J gene: TRBJ1-1
clone size: few
CDR3 DNA: TGTGCCAGCATCCCCCCAGGGAACACTGAAGCTTTCTTT
CDR3 protein: CASIPPGNTEAFF

V gene: TRBV20-1
D gene: TRBD2
J gene: TRBJ2-1
clone size: -
CDR3 DNA: TGCAGTGCTTTGACTAGCGGGGCGTACAATGAGCAGTTCTTC
CDR3 protein: CSALTSGAYNEQFF

V gene: TRBV4-3
D gene: -
J gene: TRBJ2-1
clone size: few
CDR3 DNA: TGCGCCAGCAGCCAAGCCCGACAGGTCGGGGATGAGCAGTTCTTC
CDR3 protein: CASSQARQVGDEQFF

V gene: TRBV3-1
D gene: -
J gene: TRBJ1-5
clone size: -
CDR3 DNA: TGTGCCAGCAGCAACGGGAGGAGACAGCCCCAGCATTTT
CDR3 protein: CASSNGRRQPQHF

V gene: TRBV5-1
D gene: -
J gene: TRBJ2-1
clone size: -
CDR3 DNA: TGCGCCAGCAGCTTGGGGGTCCTTTCGGGAAATGAGCAGTTCTTC
CDR3 protein: CASSLGVLSGNEQFF

V gene: TRBV6-2/TRBV6-3
D gene: -
J gene: TRBJ1-1
clone size: -
CDR3 DNA: TGTGCCAGCAGTTATTGGATGAGAGCGGCGGAGAACACTGAAGCTTTCTTT
CDR3 protein: CASSYWMRAAENTEAFF

V gene: TRBV15
D gene: -
J gene: TRBJ1-6
clone size: -
CDR3 DNA: TGTGCCACCAGCAGAGATCGGGAGATTACACCCCTCCACTTT
CDR3 protein: CATSRDREITPLHF

V gene: TRBV15
D gene: -
J gene: TRBJ2-5
clone size: -
CDR3 DNA: TGTGCCACCAGCGCCCGACAGTACCAAGAGACCCAGTACTTC
CDR3 protein: CATSARQYQETQYF

V gene: TRBV20-1
D gene: TRBD2
J gene: TRBJ2-1
clone size: -
CDR3 DNA: TGCAGTATGATCTCAGCGGGGGTCCCCTACAATGAGCAGTTCTTC
CDR3 protein: CSMISAGVPYNEQFF